This T cell receptor (beta chain) is drawn from a study of control samples from healthy donors and cancer patients (dated by TCRdb to 2020 to 2022). Library preparation used the immunoSEQ multiplex PCR assay. TCRdb re-hosts the immuneACCESS table, in-frame sequences only. Its copies lack some clones; in the studies checked, an unresolved V gene accounts for under half of them, and the cause for the rest is not known. This sample comprises about 120,000 clones, more than 70% of them detected only once. The ten largest clones add up to 2.3% of the sample. Points on this clone: Its antigen specificity is not known. Base qualities are not at hand, and no much larger clone is one base apart.

Trimming costs V 6 bases and J 0 bases, and their ends lie 15 bases apart. From its cysteine to its phenylalanine, the CDR3 spans 16 amino acids. The DNA shown is the 48-base CDR3, in frame from base 1. Taken from the germline V gene, the CDR1 and CDR2 loops are ENHRY and SYGVKD. The chain joins TRBV10-3 to TRBJ1-3, and TRBD1 may be the D gene, going by 6 matching bases. This clonotype was sampled from a woman between 65 and 79 years old in good health. Sequencing used blood. The DNA sequence is given as TGTGCCATCAGGGGCCGGGACACAAGCTCTGGAAACACCATATATTTT. It encodes CAIRGRDTSSGNTIYF.